Listed below are T cell receptor beta chains from one sample, sequenced in a study of preoperative IRX-2 immunotherapy in early breast cancer. TCRdb keeps only in-frame clones here, not all; method: immunoSEQ multiplex PCR. The sample carries roughly 5,300 clones, approximately 71% recorded once. The sequencing here drew on tumor tissue, taken before IRX-2 immunotherapy. The receptors come from a human donor with breast cancer. CDR3s include the opening cysteine and the closing phenylalanine or tryptophan. D genes are given only for firm matches.

TRBV29-1	TRBD2	TRBJ2-7	CSVGTSGSLQYF
TRBV5-2	.	TRBJ2-2	CASSRGTGNTGELFF
TRBV30	TRBD2	TRBJ2-1	CAWTRSSGLYNEQFF
TRBV6-4	.	TRBJ2-7	CASARVGSYEQYF
TRBV6-8	TRBD2	TRBJ2-3	CASSYEGAGGPSDTQYF
TRBV6-8	TRBD1	TRBJ1-1	CASSSRTGGLLNTEAFF
TRBV6-8	.	TRBJ2-7	CASSYPRTAQYF
TRBV30	.	TRBJ2-7	CAWSQGTYEQYF
TRBV4-2	TRBD1	TRBJ2-4	CASSQEWAGTGRLEAKNIQYF
TRBV10-1	TRBD2	TRBJ2-1	CASSESNSGKGSYNEQFF
TRBV19	.	TRBJ2-7	CASSIVPGSYEQYF
TRBV10-2	.	TRBJ2-7	CASSEPGRRTYEQYF
TRBV18	.	TRBJ1-1	CASSPQAGTTEAFF
TRBV11-3	.	TRBJ2-3	CASSPSPVGGTDTQYF
TRBV11-3	.	TRBJ1-1	CASSSPGRSNTEAFF
TRBV6-8	TRBD2	TRBJ2-7	CANSPRREAYEQYF
TRBV6-8	.	TRBJ1-1	CASKGPAWLAFF
TRBV11-3	TRBD1	TRBJ1-2	CASSWGTESYGYTF
TRBV11-3	.	TRBJ2-2	CASSLGIGSPGELFF
TRBV11-3	TRBD1	TRBJ1-1	CASSLRQGRKMNTEAFF
TRBV18	.	TRBJ2-3	CASSPPSSTDTQYF
TRBV11-3	.	TRBJ2-7	CASSQRPPDRYEQYF
TRBV6-8	.	TRBJ2-3	CASSYSSYLVDTQYF